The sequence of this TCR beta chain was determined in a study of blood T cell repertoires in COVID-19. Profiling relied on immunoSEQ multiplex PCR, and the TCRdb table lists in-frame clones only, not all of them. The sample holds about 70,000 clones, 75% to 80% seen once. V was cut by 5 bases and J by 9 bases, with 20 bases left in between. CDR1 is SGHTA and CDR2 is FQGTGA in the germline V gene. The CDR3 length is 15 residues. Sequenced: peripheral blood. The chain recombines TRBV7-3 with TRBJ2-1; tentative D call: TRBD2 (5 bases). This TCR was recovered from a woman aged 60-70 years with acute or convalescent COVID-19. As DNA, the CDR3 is TGTGCCAGCAGCCCCCCCGGACCACGGGGTGGTGAGCAGTTCTTC. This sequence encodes CASSPPGPRGGEQFF.